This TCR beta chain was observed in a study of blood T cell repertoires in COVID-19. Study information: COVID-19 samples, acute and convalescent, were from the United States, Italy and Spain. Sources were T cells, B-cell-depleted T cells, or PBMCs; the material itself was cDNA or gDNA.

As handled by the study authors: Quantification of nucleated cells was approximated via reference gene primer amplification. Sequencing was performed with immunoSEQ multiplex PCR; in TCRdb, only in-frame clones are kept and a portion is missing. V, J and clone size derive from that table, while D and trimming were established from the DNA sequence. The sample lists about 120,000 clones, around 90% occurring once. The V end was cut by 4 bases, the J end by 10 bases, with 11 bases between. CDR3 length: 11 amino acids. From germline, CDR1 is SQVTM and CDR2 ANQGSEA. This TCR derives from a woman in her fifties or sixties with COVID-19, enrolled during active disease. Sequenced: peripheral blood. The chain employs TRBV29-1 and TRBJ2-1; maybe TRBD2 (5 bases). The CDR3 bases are TGCAGCGTTGGGGCTAGCAACGAGCAGTTCTTC. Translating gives CSVGASNEQFF.